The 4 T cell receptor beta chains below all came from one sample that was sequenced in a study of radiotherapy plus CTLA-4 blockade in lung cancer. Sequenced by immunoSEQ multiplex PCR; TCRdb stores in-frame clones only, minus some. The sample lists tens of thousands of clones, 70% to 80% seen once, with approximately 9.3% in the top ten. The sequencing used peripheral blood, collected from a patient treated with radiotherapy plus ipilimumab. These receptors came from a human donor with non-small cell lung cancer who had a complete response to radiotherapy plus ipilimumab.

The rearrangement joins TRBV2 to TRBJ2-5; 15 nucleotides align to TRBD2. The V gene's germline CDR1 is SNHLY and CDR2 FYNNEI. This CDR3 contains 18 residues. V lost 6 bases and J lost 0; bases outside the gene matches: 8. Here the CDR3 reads CASSWTSGRAVNQETQYF. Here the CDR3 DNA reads TGTGCCAGCAGCTGGACTAGCGGGAGGGCCGTTAACCAAGAGACCCAGTACTTC. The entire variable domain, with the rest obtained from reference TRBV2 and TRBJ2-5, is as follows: EPEVTQTPSHQVTQMGQEVILRCVPISNHLYFYWYRQILGQKVEFLVSFYNNEISEKSEIFDDQFSVERPDGSNFTLKIRSTKLEDSAMYFCASSWTSGRAVNQETQYFGPGTRLLVL.

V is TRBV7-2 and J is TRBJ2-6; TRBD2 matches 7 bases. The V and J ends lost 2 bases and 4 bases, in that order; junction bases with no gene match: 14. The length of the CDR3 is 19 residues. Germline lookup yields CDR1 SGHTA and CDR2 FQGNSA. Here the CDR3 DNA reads TGTGCCAGCAGCTTATTCGGGCGGGGGAGCGTGGGCGGGGCCAACGTCCTGACTTTC. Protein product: CASSLFGRGSVGGANVLTF.

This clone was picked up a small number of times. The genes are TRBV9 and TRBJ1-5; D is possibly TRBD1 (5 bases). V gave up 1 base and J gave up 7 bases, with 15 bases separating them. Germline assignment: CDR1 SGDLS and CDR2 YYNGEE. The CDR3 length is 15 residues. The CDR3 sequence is CASSVSGENGQPQHF. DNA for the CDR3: TGTGCCAGCAGCGTATCGGGGGAAAATGGACAGCCCCAGCATTTT.

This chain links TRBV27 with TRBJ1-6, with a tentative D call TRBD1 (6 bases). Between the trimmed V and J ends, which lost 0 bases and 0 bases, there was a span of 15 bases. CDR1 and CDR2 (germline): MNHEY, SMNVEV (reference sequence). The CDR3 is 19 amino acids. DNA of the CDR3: TGTGCCAGCAGTTTATCGTACAGGGCGGGGAGCTCCTATAATTCACCCCTCCACTTT. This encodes CASSLSYRAGSSYNSPLHF.